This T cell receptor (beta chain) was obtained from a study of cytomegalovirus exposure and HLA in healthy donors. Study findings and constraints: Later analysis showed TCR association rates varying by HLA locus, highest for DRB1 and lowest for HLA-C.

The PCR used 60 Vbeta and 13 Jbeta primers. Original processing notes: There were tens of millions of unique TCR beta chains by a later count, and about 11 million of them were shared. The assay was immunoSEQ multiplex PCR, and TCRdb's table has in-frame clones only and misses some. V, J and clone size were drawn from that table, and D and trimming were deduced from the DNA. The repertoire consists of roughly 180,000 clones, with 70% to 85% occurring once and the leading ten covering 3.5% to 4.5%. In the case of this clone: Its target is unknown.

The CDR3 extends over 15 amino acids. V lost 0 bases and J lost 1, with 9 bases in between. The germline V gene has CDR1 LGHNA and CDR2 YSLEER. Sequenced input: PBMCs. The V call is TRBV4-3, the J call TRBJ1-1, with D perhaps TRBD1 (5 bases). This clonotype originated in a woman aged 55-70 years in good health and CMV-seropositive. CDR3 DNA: TGCGCCAGCAGCCAAGATGGGGCAGCGAACACTGAAGCTTTCTTT. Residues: CASSQDGAANTEAFF.